This TCR beta chain was obtained from a study of blood T cell repertoires in COVID-19. How the authors handled the data: The assay estimated nucleated cells by amplifying reference gene primers. Generated by immunoSEQ multiplex PCR, the TCRdb table keeps only in-frame clones and is missing some. V and J calls and clone size are those listed in that table; D and trimming were worked out from the DNA. The repertoire has more than 400,000 clones, approximately 85% of them found once; the top ten carry about 3.2%. CDR1 is ENHRY and CDR2 is SYGVKD in the germline V gene. The ends were cut back, 2 bases at V and 8 bases at J, with 23 bases in the middle. CDR3 length: 17 amino acids.

What was sequenced was peripheral blood. The chain carries TRBV10-3 and TRBJ2-3; D might be TRBD2 (6 bases). The receptor was derived from a human donor in a cohort sampled during active COVID-19. CDR3 in amino acids: CAISEAPGLRKRGTQYF. The CDR3 DNA follows: TGTGCCATCAGTGAGGCTCCGGGACTCCGTAAAAGGGGTACGCAGTATTTT.